Following are 9 T cell receptor beta chains from one sample sequenced in a study of beta chain features in type 1 diabetes. Study-wide results and limits: Across all four CD4+ subsets, people with type 1 diabetes showed modestly shorter TCRB CDR3s.

No antigen has been identified for these receptors. Expressed TCRB transcripts were sequenced because the isolated RNA had all been reverse transcribed beforehand. Method: immunoSEQ multiplex PCR; TCRdb's copy keeps in-frame clones and lacks some. The profile shows about 650,000 clones, 9.5% to 15% of them singletons. Sample: naive CD4+ T cells from blood. The receptors come from a man younger than 40 with type 1 diabetes.

This clone was seen more than once but under ten times. The rearrangement uses TRBV7-9 and TRBJ2-3, with 8 bases aligning to TRBD2. Germline values: CDR1 SEHNR, CDR2 FQNEAQ (reference sequence). The V and J ends lost 4 bases and 0 bases, in that order; junction bases with no gene match: 6. The length of the CDR3 is 16 residues. The CDR3 region has the DNA TGTGCCAGCAGCTACCGCGGGGGGCCCAGCACAGATACGCAGTATTTT. Translation: CASSYRGGPSTDTQYF.

The gene calls are TRBV7-9 and TRBJ1-6; D gene unclear. Germline CDR1 is SEHNR and CDR2 is FQNEAQ (reference sequence). The CDR3 loop spans 14 amino acids. Trimming cost V 6 bases and J 7 bases, with 13 bases left between them. The CDR3, as DNA: TGTGCCAGCAGACCCCGGGCGGGGAATTCACCCCTCCACTTT. Protein product: CASRPRAGNSPLHF.

V gene TRBV7-2 combines with J gene TRBJ2-3, with 7 bases identical to TRBD1. After removal of 4 bases from V and 5 bases from J, the junction contained 6 bases not matched to a gene. The CDR3 runs to 14 residues. Germline lookup yields CDR1 SGHTA and CDR2 FQGNSA. The CDR3 protein is CASSSGQAGDTQYF. Here the CDR3 DNA reads TGTGCCAGCAGCTCCGGACAGGCAGGAGATACGCAGTATTTT.

The chain has TRBV6-1 and TRBJ2-3; D perhaps matches TRBD2 (6 bases). V was clipped by 1 base and J by 0 bases, with 11 bases between them. There are 16 residues in the CDR3. Germline V gene sequence: CDR1 MNHNS, CDR2 SASEGT. CDR3 residues: CASSEEAGTSTDTQYF. The DNA of the CDR3 is TGTGCCAGCAGTGAAGAGGCGGGGACCAGCACAGATACGCAGTATTTT.

This clone was found a few times. This rearrangement joins TRBV27 to TRBJ2-7; no clear D. Between the trimmed V and J ends, which lost 0 bases and 4 bases, there was a span of 22 bases. CDR3 size: 18 residues. CDR1 and CDR2 from the germline V gene are MNHEY and SMNVEV (reference sequence). The CDR3 is CASSLSKGIPLVPYEQYF. CDR3 nucleotide sequence: TGTGCCAGCAGTTTATCGAAGGGAATCCCTCTAGTACCATACGAGCAGTACTTC.

This clone was observed a few times. The chain combines TRBV5-1 with TRBJ2-7; a weak D match, TRBD1 (6 bases). The CDR3 consists of 18 residues. Germline CDR1 reads SGHRS; CDR2 reads YFSETQ. V lost 0 bases and J 7 bases, leaving 26 bases between the germline ends. The CDR3 here is CASSLVLMSGTSTGEQYF. The CDR3 nucleotides are TGCGCCAGCAGCTTGGTATTGATGTCCGGGACATCCACGGGGGAGCAGTACTTC.

This clone was seen more than once but under ten times. This CDR3 reads CASSDSRQPYNEQFF. The CDR3 nucleotides read TGTGCCAGCTCAGATTCTAGACAGCCTTACAATGAGCAGTTCTTC. V and J are TRBV18 and TRBJ2-1; D possibly corresponds to TRBD1 (5 bases). Germline V lookup: CDR1 KGHSH, CDR2 LQKENI. V dropped 5 bases and J dropped 4 bases, with 15 bases sitting between them. This CDR3 region has 15 residues.

This clone was counted between two and nine times. This sequence joins TRBV6-4 and TRBJ2-1; 10 nucleotides line up with TRBD2. From germline, CDR1 is MRHNA and CDR2 SNTAGT. V lost 4 bases, J lost 8 bases, and 5 bases stayed unmatched. CDR3 length: 14 amino acids. CDR3 nucleotide sequence: TGTGCCAGCAGTGCTAGCGGGGGATCCGATGAGCAGTTCTTC. This sequence encodes CASSASGGSDEQFF.

This clone appeared a few times. CDR3 in amino acids: CASSIGTPDQPQHF. CDR3 sequence (DNA): TGTGCCAGTAGTATCGGGACACCTGATCAGCCCCAGCATTTT. V and J are TRBV19 and TRBJ1-5; a possible D gene is TRBD1 (6 bases). The germline V and J ends were trimmed by 3 bases and 5 bases, with 11 bases remaining between them. The CDR3 is 14 residues long. Germline CDR1 LNHDA, CDR2 SQIVND (reference sequence). The whole variable domain, remainder taken from reference TRBV19 and TRBJ1-5, is DGGITQSPKYLFRKEGQNVTLSCEQNLNHDAMYWYRQDPGQGLRLIYYSQIVNDFQKGDIAEGYSVSREKKESFPLTVTSAQKNPTAFYLCASSIGTPDQPQHFGDGTRLSIL.